This TCR beta chain was retrieved from a study of T cell repertoires in cytomegalovirus infection (dated by TCRdb to about 2019). Some background on the complete study: Donor HLA type was relevant to the analysis, because carriage of CMV infection together with the matching HLA type was indicated by public TCR beta signatures.

TCRdb shows the sequencer as Illumina HiSeq 1500. TCRdb ran its own pipeline on the public reads, namely fastp trimming at Q25 and MiXCR clone calling, and kept in-frame beta chains. For every CDR3 protein sequence, its rows merge into one entry that carries the most common genes and DNA. The sample table shows 300,000 or so distinct CDR3 sequences, and 9.6% are seen once. The top ten clones comprise 2% to 3% of the sample. Broader findings and caveats from the paper: In both this cohort and an independent cohort of over 350 donors, the cumulative frequency of public TCR beta family members distinguished carriers of CMV infection plus the relevant HLA type. The ex vivo response was dominated by HLA-C-restricted CMV-specific TCR beta clonotypes, and the single most frequent clonotype in two of eight donors was supplied by these HLA-C-restricted clonotypes.

With regard to this clonotype: Its specific antigen is unknown. There are no base qualities to consult, and no much larger clone falls within one base.

Ends trimmed: V by 4 bases, J by 3 bases; bases unmatched to a gene: 5. CDR1 and CDR2, looked up from the germline V gene, are SQVTM and ANQGSEA. The CDR3 measures 14 amino acids from cysteine to phenylalanine. The DNA shown is the 42-base CDR3, in frame from base 1. The sequenced sample consisted of PBMCs. The chain is assembled from TRBV29-1 and TRBJ2-2, with TRBD1 identical over 7 junction bases. This clonotype was obtained from a human donor in good health (CMV status not recorded). Some clones in this sample may be carry-over from other donors' samples. The nucleotide sequence is given as TGCAGCGTTGCGGGGACAGTTGACACCGGGGAGCTGTTTTTT. Translated, it reads CSVAGTVDTGELFF.